Following are 9 T cell receptor beta chains from one sample sequenced in a study of T cell clonality in common variable immunodeficiency. The data were produced by immunoSEQ multiplex PCR, yet TCRdb's version contains in-frame clones alone and is incomplete. The profile covers around 57,000 clones, none occurring a single time. The sequencing input was peripheral blood mononuclear cells. The receptors stem from a person aged 18 to 70 in good health.

This clone was observed many times. Read coverage stops 3 residues before the CDR3 terminus; the germline J gene supplies the remainder. The chain has TRBV20-1 and TRBJ2-6; no firm D call. The ends were cut back, 5 bases at V and 4 bases at J, with 15 bases in the middle. CDR3 length equals 15 residues. Germline V CDR1 and CDR2: DFQATT, SNEGSKA (reference sequence). The part of the CDR3 DNA that was read is TGCAGTGCTCGACATAAATTGGCGGGGGCCAACGTC. This translates into CSARHKLAGANV. Given in full, the CDR3 is CSARHKLAGANVLTF.

This clone was seen many times. Coverage ceases 3 residues before the CDR3 finishes, and the germline J gene fills in the end. This chain links TRBV29-1 with TRBJ2-7; 10 nucleotides line up with TRBD2. Germline CDR1 reads SQVTM; CDR2 reads ANQGSEA. The CDR3 consists of 13 residues. Trimming removed 8 bases from V and 1 base from J; junction bases left unmatched: 5. CDR3 sequence: CSTRTSGSYEQYF. The CDR3 bases that were read are TGCAGCACCAGGACTAGCGGATCCTACGAG.

This clone was detected ten times or more. Coverage ceases 3 residues before the CDR3 finishes, and the germline J gene fills in the end. The genes are TRBV6-1 and TRBJ1-2; D is unclear. Germline CDR1 and CDR2: MNHNS and SASEGT. The CDR3 runs to 13 residues. Here the CDR3 reads CASSVNGMRGYTF. Partial CDR3 DNA: TGTGCCAGCAGTGTAAACGGAATGCGGGGC.

This clone came up many times. The read ends 3 residues shy of where the CDR3 ends; the end is completed using the germline J gene. The chain is built from TRBV10-3 and TRBJ2-3; TRBD1 matches at 8 bases. With 0 bases clipped from V and 6 bases from J, the junction kept 8 bases outside the gene matches. Germline V gene lookup returns CDR1 ENHRY and CDR2 SYGVKD. The CDR3 length is 16 residues. CDR3 sequence: CAISESGRGREDTQYF. The part of the CDR3 DNA that was read is TGTGCCATCAGTGAGTCGGGCAGGGGGCGCGAGGATACG.

This clone showed up many times. The observed sequence ends 3 residues before the CDR3 terminus, with the missing tail filled in from the germline J gene. The V and J genes are TRBV4-2 and TRBJ2-3, with a weak D call TRBD2 (5 bases). Germline loops: CDR1 LGHNA, CDR2 YNFKEQ. This CDR3 region has 14 residues. CDR3 loop: CASSQDSAPGTQYF. The CDR3 bases that were read are TGTGCCAGCAGCCAAGATTCGGCCCCGGGGACG.

This clone was recorded many times. The read ends 3 residues early relative to the CDR3; the germline J gene fills the gap. This chain connects TRBV18 to TRBJ2-1; no definite D call. The germline CDR1 and CDR2 sequences are KGHSH and LQKENI. V was pared by 3 bases and J by 9 bases, with 9 bases between. CDR3 length: 12 amino acids. This chain's CDR3 is CASSPSAVEQFF. Incomplete CDR3 DNA: TGTGCCAGCTCACCGAGCGCGGTTGAG.

This clone was detected ten times or more. The DNA ends 3 residues before the CDR3 does, and the rest of the CDR3 is filled in from the germline J gene. The J gene is TRBJ2-6, the V gene TRBV24-1; 8 bases map to TRBD1. V dropped 7 bases and J dropped 0; count of bases not matched to a gene: 16. The germline V gene has CDR1 KGHDR and CDR2 SFDVKD. CDR3 length: 20 residues. CDR3 DNA, as far as it was read: TGTGCCACCAGACAGGGGGAGACTGGAAAAAATGGCTCTGGGGCCAACGTC. This sequence encodes CATRQGETGKNGSGANV. The entire CDR3 protein is CATRQGETGKNGSGANVLTF.

This clone was seen at least ten times. The CDR3 loop is CSATWTHNEQFF. The CDR3 DNA, read in part, is TGCAGTGCTACTTGGACTCACAATGAG. V usage is TRBV20-1 and J usage is TRBJ2-1, with D possibly being TRBD2 (5 bases). The read ends 3 residues shy of where the CDR3 ends; the end is completed using the germline J gene. V was trimmed by 4 bases and J by 5 bases, leaving 9 bases between them. The CDR3 runs 12 residues. Germline V gene sequence: CDR1 DFQATT, CDR2 SNEGSKA (reference sequence).

This clone was seen at least ten times. The read terminates 3 residues ahead of where the CDR3 ends, so the germline J gene completes it. The V and J genes are TRBV7-2 and TRBJ1-2; weak D call: TRBD1 (5 bases). V was trimmed by 1 base and J by 5 bases, leaving 8 bases between them. Germline values: CDR1 SGHTA, CDR2 FQGNSA. This CDR3 region has 13 residues. The CDR3 reads CASSLDRWYGYTF. The CDR3 DNA, read in part, is TGTGCCAGCAGCTTAGACAGGTGGTATGGC.